This entry lists 20 T cell receptor beta chains sequenced from one sample in a study of cytomegalovirus exposure and HLA in healthy donors. The study ran its PCR with 60 Vbeta and 13 Jbeta primers. Libraries were prepared by immunoSEQ multiplex PCR; TCRdb keeps only in-frame clonotypes and omits some of them. In the table there are just under 250,000 clones, over 80% of which are singletons. The sample was PBMCs. The receptors were sampled from a woman between 40 and 50 years old in good health and CMV-seropositive.

The chain combines TRBV5-6 with TRBJ1-2, with D perhaps TRBD1 (5 bases). Germline CDR1 SGHDT, CDR2 YYEEEE. The CDR3 loop spans 15 amino acids. Trimming cost V 3 bases and J 5 bases, with 17 bases left between them. The CDR3 reads CASSSRQFVGYGYTF. The CDR3 nucleotides are TGTGCCAGCAGCTCCCGACAGTTCGTCGGTTATGGCTACACCTTC.

The sample holds a few counts of this clone. V is TRBV7-8 and J is TRBJ2-1; 15 positions match TRBD2. CDR3 length: 14 residues. V dropped 2 bases and J dropped 13; count of bases not matched to a gene: 3. Germline V CDR1 and CDR2: SGHVS, FQNEAQ. DNA of the CDR3: TGTGCCAGCAGCTTATGGACTAGCGGGAGGGAACAGTTCTTC. Translation gives CASSLWTSGREQFF. Variable domain in full (rest from reference TRBV7-8 and TRBJ2-1): GAGVSQSPRYKVAKRGQDVALRCDPISGHVSLFWYQQALGQGPEFLTYFQNEAQLDKSGLPSDRFFAERPEGSVSTLKIQRTQQEDSAVYLCASSLWTSGREQFFGPGTRLTVL.

The rearrangement links TRBV6-5 to TRBJ1-1; 7 bases agree with TRBD1. Germline assignment: CDR1 MNHEY and CDR2 SVGAGI. V lost 6 bases, J lost 1 base, and 5 bases stayed unmatched. The CDR3 has 14 residues. In DNA form, the CDR3 reads TGTGCCAGCAGGAACAGGGGAGGGAACACTGAAGCTTTCTTT. Translated: CASRNRGGNTEAFF.

This clone has just a few counts. J is TRBJ1-5 and V is TRBV19; TRBD1 agrees at 8 bases. The CDR3 length is 14 residues. The germline gives CDR1 LNHDA, CDR2 SQIVND (reference sequence). After removal of 7 bases from V and 4 bases from J, the junction contained 6 bases not matched to a gene. CDR3 amino acids: CASTPDRANQPQHF. The CDR3 nucleotides read TGTGCCAGTACCCCGGACAGGGCGAATCAGCCCCAGCATTTT.

The CDR3 reads CASSLEAEVDEQFF. The CDR3, as DNA: TGTGCCAGCAGCTTAGAGGCGGAGGTCGATGAGCAGTTCTTC. J is TRBJ2-1 and V is TRBV11-3; possible D gene TRBD2, 5 bases. Trimming removed 0 bases from V and 8 bases from J, with 11 bases in between. The CDR3 is 14 residues long. CDR1 and CDR2 from the germline V gene are SGHNT and YENEEA.

The V gene is TRBV5-4, the J gene TRBJ1-6, with 7 positions matching TRBD1. The germline CDR1 and CDR2 sequences are SGHNT and YYREEE (reference sequence). This CDR3 contains 15 residues. V shed 2 bases, J shed 9 bases, and the junction held 8 bases outside the gene matches. The CDR3 nucleotides read TGTGCCAGCAGCTTACTAGACAGGGACAGTTCACCCCTCCACTTT. Translation: CASSLLDRDSSPLHF.

The rearrangement links TRBV2 to TRBJ1-4; 10 nucleotides agree with TRBD1. Germline trimming cut 8 bases from V and 6 bases from J; bases unmatched to any gene: 6. The CDR3 is 14 residues long. Germline CDR1 SNHLY, CDR2 FYNNEI. In DNA, the CDR3 is TGTGCCAGCGGTAGGACAGGGGGTTATGAAAAACTGTTTTTT. Its translation: CASGRTGGYEKLFF.

The chain joins TRBV5-5 to TRBJ1-1; D gene uncertain. V was shortened by 2 bases and J by 4 bases, with 9 bases between the two germline ends. Germline V lookup: CDR1 SGHKS, CDR2 YYEKEE (reference sequence). CDR3 length: 13 residues. Written as DNA, the CDR3 is TGTGCCAGCAGCTTAGGCACGGGCACTGAAGCTTTCTTT. Amino acids: CASSLGTGTEAFF.

The chain joins TRBV19 to TRBJ2-2; TRBD1 matches at 7 bases. The CDR3 runs 14 residues. Germline CDR1 and CDR2: LNHDA and SQIVND (reference sequence). Trimming at V came to 7 bases and at J to 8 bases, leaving 10 bases not matched to a gene. The CDR3, as DNA: TGTGCCAGTACTCCCGGGACAGAGAGTGGGGAGCTGTTTTTT. Amino acid sequence: CASTPGTESGELFF.

This clone was seen a single time. The chain recombines TRBV7-2 with TRBJ1-2; tentatively, D is TRBD1 (5 bases). V gave up 4 bases and J gave up 8 bases, with 20 bases separating them. Looked up from germline, CDR1 is SGHTA and CDR2 is FQGNSA. The CDR3 length is 15 residues. The CDR3 bases are TGTGCCAGCAGCTCTCCGGCGGGAACAGGTCGAGGCTACACCTTC. It codes for CASSSPAGTGRGYTF.

The chain uses TRBV25-1 and TRBJ2-1; 9 bases line up with TRBD2. Germline V gives CDR1 MGHDK, CDR2 SYGVNS. Trimming at V came to 5 bases and at J to 8 bases, leaving 7 bases not matched to a gene. The CDR3 loop spans 14 amino acids. CDR3 sequence (DNA): TGTGCCAGCAGTACGGCGGGAGGGCTCGATGAGCAGTTCTTC. Translated, it gives CASSTAGGLDEQFF.

The chain links TRBV6-5 to TRBJ2-7, with a possible D match to TRBD2 (6 bases). This CDR3 has 16 amino acids. CDR1 is MNHEY and CDR2 is SVGAGI in the germline V gene. Trimming took 4 bases from V and 3 from J, leaving 19 bases between them. The CDR3 loop reads CASSSPGSSGYYEQYF. The CDR3 DNA is TGTGCCAGCAGTTCCCCCGGCAGTAGCGGCTACTACGAGCAGTACTTC.

Notes on this clone: Mismatch with germline at one junction end may stem from a read error. The chain uses TRBV7-9 and TRBJ2-6; D is possibly TRBD1 (5 bases). This CDR3 is 17 amino acids long. The germline CDR1 and CDR2 sequences are SEHNR and FQNEAQ (reference sequence). CDR3 nucleotide sequence: TGTTCCAGCAGCTTGTCGTCAGGGCAAACTGGGGCCAACGTCCTGACTTTC. It codes for CSSSLSSGQTGANVLTF. The whole variable domain, remainder taken from reference TRBV7-9 and TRBJ2-6, is DTGVSQNPRHKITKRGQNVTFRCDPISEHNRLYWYRQTLGQGPEFLTYFQNEAQLEKSRLLSDRFSAERPKGSFSTLEIQRTEQGDSAMYLCSSSLSSGQTGANVLTFGAGSRLTVL.

DNA for the CDR3: TGCGCCAGCAGCCATCGACAGGGGGAAGGCCGGAGCTCCTACGAGCAGTACTTC. Translating gives CASSHRQGEGRSSYEQYF. The chain combines TRBV4-3 with TRBJ2-7; 9 bases are a match to TRBD1. Unmatched junction bases numbered 12, after V lost 3 bases and J lost 0 bases. The V gene's germline CDR1 is LGHNA and CDR2 YSLEER. The CDR3 has 18 residues.

This chain uses TRBV9 with TRBJ1-3; weak D call: TRBD1 (5 bases). The CDR3 covers 15 residues. CDR1 is SGDLS, CDR2 YYNGEE, per germline. The V end lost 0 bases, the J end lost 2 bases, and 9 bases lay between the germline ends. Written as DNA, the CDR3 is TGTGCCAGCAGCGTAGAGTCGGGGGCTGGAAACACCATATATTTT. The encoded protein is CASSVESGAGNTIYF.

This chain links TRBV5-1 with TRBJ2-7; TRBD1 matches at 7 bases. This CDR3 is 14 amino acids long. The V gene's germline CDR1 is SGHRS and CDR2 YFSETQ. After removal of 0 bases from V and 3 bases from J, the junction contained 3 bases not matched to a gene. CDR3 sequence reads: CASSLGTGFYEQYF. The CDR3 bases are TGCGCCAGCAGCTTGGGGACAGGCTTCTACGAGCAGTACTTC.

This clone was recorded only once. The chain uses TRBV7-2 and TRBJ2-7; no definite D call. This CDR3 has 11 residues. V lost 1 base and J 5 bases, leaving 3 bases between the germline ends. Germline-derived CDR1 and CDR2 are SGHTA and FQGNSA. The CDR3 reads CASSLGDEQYF. The CDR3 DNA is TGTGCCAGCAGCTTAGGCGACGAGCAGTACTTC. The full variable domain, its missing parts supplied by reference TRBV7-2 and TRBJ2-7, is GAGVSQSPSNKVTEKGKDVELRCDPISGHTALYWYRQSLGQGLEFLIYFQGNSAPDKSGLPSDRFSAERTGGSVSTLTIQRTQQEDSAVYLCASSLGDEQYFGPGTRLTVT.

V gene TRBV7-2 combines with J gene TRBJ2-7; TRBD2 matches at 9 bases. Germline-derived CDR1 and CDR2 are SGHTA and FQGNSA. The V segment lost 5 bases and the J segment 5 bases; nucleotides outside the gene matches: 7. The CDR3 extends over 14 amino acids. Written as DNA, the CDR3 is TGTGCCAGCAGCCAAAGCGGGGGGTACGACGAGCAGTACTTC. It encodes CASSQSGGYDEQYF.

V and J are TRBV27 and TRBJ2-5; 9 positions match TRBD2. The CDR3 is made up of 15 amino acids. J gave up 5 bases and V 7 bases, and 11 bases lay outside the gene matches. Germline values: CDR1 MNHEY, CDR2 SMNVEV (reference sequence). The CDR3 DNA is TGTGCCAGCAAGGAGGGCGGGGGGGCGATGGAGACCCAGTACTTC. Protein: CASKEGGGAMETQYF.

The chain carries TRBV11-2 and TRBJ1-1, with 7 bases that match TRBD1. The CDR3 extends over 14 amino acids. In germline, CDR1 is SGHAT, CDR2 FQNNGV. Germline trimming cut 3 bases from V and 1 base from J; bases unmatched to any gene: 2. CDR3 region: CASSLGQRNTEAFF. In DNA form, the CDR3 reads TGTGCCAGCAGCTTGGGACAGCGGAACACTGAAGCTTTCTTT. The full variable domain, its missing parts supplied by reference TRBV11-2 and TRBJ1-1, is EAGVAQSPRYKIIEKRQSVAFWCNPISGHATLYWYQQILGQGPKLLIQFQNNGVVDDSQLPKDRFSAERLKGVDSTLKIQPAKLEDSAVYLCASSLGQRNTEAFFGQGTRLTVV.